Listed here are 3 T cell receptor beta chains from one sample, sequenced in a study of molecular identifiers for immune sequencing clone quantification. Each CDR3 protein is one row after TCRdb ran MiXCR on the PCR reads. The table includes roughly 630,000 distinct CDR3 sequences, 25% detected once. The material sequenced was naive CD8+ T cells from blood, with Jurkat cell RNA spiked in. The subset was: FACS-sorted CD8+CD4-CCR7+CD45RA+ naive T cells. The receptors shown here come from a human donor in good health. Some libraries in this study had Jurkat cell RNA spiked in.

Points on this clonotype: This sequence may be a read error, since a much larger clone differs from it by one base. CDR3: CARSSIQGGQPQHF. The CDR3, as DNA: TGTGCCCGCAGTTCAATACAGGGGGGTCAGCCCCAGCATTTT. The gene calls are TRBV28 and TRBJ1-5, with 8 bases matching TRBD1. CDR3 length: 14 amino acids. Per the germline V gene, CDR1 is MDHEN and CDR2 is SYDVKM.

This clonotype was detected many times. The rearrangement joins TRBV30 to TRBJ2-7; 13 bases are shared with TRBD2. The germline V gene encodes CDR1 GTSNPN and CDR2 SVGIG (reference sequence). The CDR3 contains 14 residues. Trimming cost V 4 bases and J 6 bases; bases outside gene matches: 6. CDR3 sequence (DNA): TGTGCCTGGACACCCGGACTAGCGGGAGTCGAGCAGTACTTC. This codes for CAWTPGLAGVEQYF.

To note about this clonotype: A junction boundary mismatches the germline segment, possibly from a read error. The chain links TRBV25-1 to TRBJ2-5; 8 bases are shared with TRBD2. Germline-derived CDR1 and CDR2 are MGHDK and SYGVNS. This CDR3 region has 15 residues. The CDR3 DNA follows: TGTGCCAGCAGTGATGCTAGCGGGCGCCAAGAGCCCCAGTACTTC. Protein product: CASSDASGRQEPQYF.